Sequencing of this TCR beta chain was carried out in a study of human T cells and chemical hapten exposure. Study overall: Slight differences in pooled library volume were the main source of varying TCR yields across samples. Whole-study findings and limits: The study found expanded TCRs formed significantly more large CDR3 similarity clusters than controls.

TCRdb processed the RACE reads anew with MiXCR; each CDR3 protein has one entry. The repertoire holds tens of thousands of distinct CDR3 sequences, about 9% seen once, with around 14% in the top ten. The CDR3 loop spans 15 amino acids. V gave up 1 base and J gave up 3 bases, with 9 bases separating them. Looked up from germline, CDR1 is LNHDA and CDR2 is SQIVND (reference sequence). This clonotype was seen repeatedly, ten times or more. Its matching antigen is unknown. The time point was: pre-sensitization, week 0. Treatment indicated: therapeutic diphenylcyclopropenone sensitization with weekly scalp DPC.

This sequence originates from a woman aged 40 to 55 with alopecia areata. Some clones in this sample may be carry-over from other donors' samples. Material: whole blood, obtained in connection with sensitization to the hapten diphenylcyclopropenone (DPC). V usage is TRBV19 and J usage is TRBJ1-4; D is possibly TRBD1 (5 bases). The CDR3 reads CASSIVPGANEKLFF. The DNA of the CDR3 is TGTGCCAGTAGTATAGTCCCGGGGGCTAATGAAAAACTGTTTTTT. The whole variable domain, filled in from reference TRBV19 and TRBJ1-4, reads DGGITQSPKYLFRKEGQNVTLSCEQNLNHDAMYWYRQDPGQGLRLIYYSQIVNDFQKGDIAEGYSVSREKKESFPLTVTSAQKNPTAFYLCASSIVPGANEKLFFGSGTQLSVL.